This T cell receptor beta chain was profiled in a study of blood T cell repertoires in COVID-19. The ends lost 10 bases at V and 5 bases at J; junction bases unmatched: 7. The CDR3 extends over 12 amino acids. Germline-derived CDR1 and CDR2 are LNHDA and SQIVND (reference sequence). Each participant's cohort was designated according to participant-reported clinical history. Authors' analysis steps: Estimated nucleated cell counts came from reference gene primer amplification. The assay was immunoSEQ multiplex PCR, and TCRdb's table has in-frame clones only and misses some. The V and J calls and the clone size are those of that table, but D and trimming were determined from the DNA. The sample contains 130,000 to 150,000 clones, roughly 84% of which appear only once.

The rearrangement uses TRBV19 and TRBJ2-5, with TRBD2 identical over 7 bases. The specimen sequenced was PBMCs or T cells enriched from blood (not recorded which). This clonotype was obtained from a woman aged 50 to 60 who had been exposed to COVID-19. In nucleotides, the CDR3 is TGTGCCACCTCCACGGGGGGTGAGACCCAGTACTTC. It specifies CATSTGGETQYF.